The clone carrying this TCR beta chain was seen many times. The antigen remains unidentified. The data stem from a study of molecular identifiers for immune sequencing clone quantification. Across the whole study: Replicate experiments divided RNA from around 20,000 or 100,000 naive CD8 cells into five parts and sequenced four.

Study conclusions and caveats: Identical TCR molecules can share a barcode, and this sharing could underestimate highly expanded clone sizes.

Sorted cell numbers of about 17,000 to 1,000,000, with 10%, 30% or 50% RNA, served as input for naive CD8 libraries. Germline V CDR1 and CDR2: LNHDA, SQIVND (reference sequence). The CDR3 has 13 amino acids. V lost 8 bases and J lost 5; bases outside the gene matches: 6. TCRdb ran MiXCR on the PCR reads and lists one entry per CDR3 protein. The table shows 550,000 to 750,000 distinct CDR3 sequences, with about 20% occurring only once. This TCR came from a human donor in good health. Some libraries in this study had Jurkat cell RNA spiked in. Material for sequencing was naive CD8+ T cells from blood, with Jurkat cell RNA spiked in. The subset is: FACS-sorted CD8+CD4-CCR7+CD45RA+ naive T cells. The rearrangement uses TRBV19 and TRBJ2-7; the match to TRBD1 covers 10 bases. CDR3 loop: CASGSGTGDEQYF. The CDR3 bases are TGTGCCAGTGGGTCCGGGACAGGGGACGAGCAGTACTTC. Full variable domain (rest looked up from reference TRBV19 and TRBJ2-7): DGGITQSPKYLFRKEGQNVTLSCEQNLNHDAMYWYRQDPGQGLRLIYYSQIVNDFQKGDIAEGYSVSREKKESFPLTVTSAQKNPTAFYLCASGSGTGDEQYFGPGTRLTVT.